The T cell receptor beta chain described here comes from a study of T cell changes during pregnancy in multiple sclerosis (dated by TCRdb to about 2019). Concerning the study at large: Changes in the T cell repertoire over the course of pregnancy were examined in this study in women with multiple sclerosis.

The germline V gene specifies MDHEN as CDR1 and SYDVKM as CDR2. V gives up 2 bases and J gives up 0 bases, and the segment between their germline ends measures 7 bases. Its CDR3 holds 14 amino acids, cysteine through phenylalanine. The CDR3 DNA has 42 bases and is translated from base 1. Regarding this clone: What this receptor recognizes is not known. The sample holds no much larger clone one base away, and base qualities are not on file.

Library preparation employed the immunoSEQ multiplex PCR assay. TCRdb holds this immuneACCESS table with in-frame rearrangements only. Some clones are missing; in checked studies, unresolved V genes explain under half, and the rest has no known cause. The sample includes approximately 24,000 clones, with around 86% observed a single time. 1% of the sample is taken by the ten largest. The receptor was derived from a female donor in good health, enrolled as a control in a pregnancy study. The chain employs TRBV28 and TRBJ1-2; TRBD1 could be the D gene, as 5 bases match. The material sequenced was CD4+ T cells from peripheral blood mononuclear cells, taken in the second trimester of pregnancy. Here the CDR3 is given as CASSLQGTNYGYTF. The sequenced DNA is TGTGCCAGCAGTTTACAGGGAACTAACTATGGCTACACCTTC.